This is a list of T cell receptor beta chains from one sample in a study of radiotherapy plus CTLA-4 blockade in lung cancer. Produced via immunoSEQ multiplex PCR; TCRdb's table is partial and in-frame only. The table records approximately 82,000 clones, around 86% of them present only once. Material: peripheral blood, obtained from a patient treated with radiotherapy plus ipilimumab. The receptors derive from a human donor with non-small cell lung cancer that progressed on radiotherapy plus ipilimumab. CDR3s include the opening cysteine and the closing phenylalanine or tryptophan. Fields, in order: D gene, clone size, V gene, J gene, CDR3 DNA, CDR3 protein. D genes are given only for firm matches. Rows may omit the clone size; those that give it use once, few, many or a size class.

D: TRBD1; size: NA; V: TRBV9; J: TRBJ1-4; DNA: TGTGCCAGCAGCGTAGATCAGGGGGTTAATGAAAAACTGTTTTTT; CDR3: CASSVDQGVNEKLFF
D: TRBD2; size: NA; V: TRBV6-7; J: TRBJ2-7; DNA: TGTGCCAGCAGTTACTCGTGGGGGGGAGGCTACGAGCAGTACTTC; CDR3: CASSYSWGGGYEQYF
D: NA; size: few; V: TRBV5-1; J: TRBJ2-7; DNA: TGCGCCAGCAGGCACAGCCTCTACGAGCAGTACTTC; CDR3: CASRHSLYEQYF
D: NA; size: NA; V: TRBV27; J: TRBJ2-7; DNA: TGTGCCAGCACCCCACGGGGAAGCGGCGGAGTGCAGTACTTC; CDR3: CASTPRGSGGVQYF
D: NA; size: NA; V: TRBV4-3; J: TRBJ2-7; DNA: TGCGCCAGCAGCCAAGGCTTACAGGGAACCTACGAGCAGTACTTC; CDR3: CASSQGLQGTYEQYF
D: NA; size: NA; V: TRBV2; J: TRBJ1-1; DNA: TGTGCCAGCAGCCGGGAAGGGGGAGCTTTCTTT; CDR3: CASSREGGAFF
D: NA; size: NA; V: TRBV15; J: TRBJ2-1; DNA: TGTGCCACCAGCAGAGTCCCGGGGCCGGAGTATGAGCAGTTCTTC; CDR3: CATSRVPGPEYEQFF
D: NA; size: NA; V: TRBV4-1; J: TRBJ2-7; DNA: TGCGCCAGCAGCCAACGGGACAACTCCTACGAGCAGTACTTC; CDR3: CASSQRDNSYEQYF
D: TRBD1; size: few; V: TRBV16; J: TRBJ1-1; DNA: TGTGCCAGCAGCCAATACAGGGGGCTTGGAACTGAAGCTTTCTTT; CDR3: CASSQYRGLGTEAFF
D: NA; size: few; V: TRBV7-2; J: TRBJ2-1; DNA: TGTGCCAGCAGCTTAGCCGCCCGGGAGAAGGGGAATGAGCAGTTCTTC; CDR3: CASSLAAREKGNEQFF
D: NA; size: NA; V: TRBV5-4; J: TRBJ1-2; DNA: TGTGCCAGCAGCTCCTGGACCTCAGAACCCTATGGCTACACCTTC; CDR3: CASSSWTSEPYGYTF
D: TRBD2; size: NA; V: TRBV9; J: TRBJ2-3; DNA: TGTGCCAGCAGCGTATTAGCTAGCGGGAGTGCAGATACGCAGTATTTT; CDR3: CASSVLASGSADTQYF
D: NA; size: NA; V: TRBV5-4; J: TRBJ1-2; DNA: TGTGCCAGCAGCTTGTGGGCAGGGGACTACACCTTC; CDR3: CASSLWAGDYTF
D: TRBD1; size: NA; V: TRBV5-4; J: TRBJ1-1; DNA: TGTGCCAGCAGCTTGTCGGTACAGGGGGACACTGAAGCTTTCTTT; CDR3: CASSLSVQGDTEAFF
D: TRBD1; size: NA; V: TRBV7-6; J: TRBJ2-3; DNA: TGTGCCAGCAGCCGGGGACAGGTGGGCACAGATACGCAGTATTTT; CDR3: CASSRGQVGTDTQYF
D: NA; size: NA; V: TRBV6-6; J: TRBJ1-4; DNA: TGTGCCAGCAGTTACAGGGGGGCTAATGAAAAACTGTTTTTT; CDR3: CASSYRGANEKLFF
D: NA; size: NA; V: TRBV5-1; J: TRBJ1-2; DNA: TGCGCCAGCAGCTCTGGTCAGGGATCTAACTATGGCTACACCTTC; CDR3: CASSSGQGSNYGYTF
D: TRBD2; size: NA; V: TRBV7-9; J: TRBJ2-2; DNA: TGTGCCAGCAGCTTAGCCGCGGGGGCCGGGGAGCTGTTTTTT; CDR3: CASSLAAGAGELFF
D: NA; size: NA; V: TRBV4-2; J: TRBJ2-6; DNA: TGTGCCAGCAGCCAAGAGCGGGCTGAGAGCTCTGGGGCCAACGTCCTGACTTTC; CDR3: CASSQERAESSGANVLTF
D: TRBD2; size: once; V: TRBV27; J: TRBJ2-7; DNA: TGTGCCAGCAGACCCCCGGGACTAGCGGGAGACGAGCAGTACTTC; CDR3: CASRPPGLAGDEQYF
D: TRBD1; size: NA; V: TRBV9; J: TRBJ2-7; DNA: TGTGCCAGCAGCGCCGAGGGACAGGGGGGCTACGAGCAGTACTTC; CDR3: CASSAEGQGGYEQYF
D: NA; size: NA; V: TRBV19; J: TRBJ1-6; DNA: TGTGCCAGTAGTACGACCCTTCGGGGCTCACCCCTCCACTTT; CDR3: CASSTTLRGSPLHF
D: TRBD1; size: NA; V: TRBV5-4; J: TRBJ1-1; DNA: TGTGCCAGCAGCTGGATTCAGGGGGGCACTGAAGCTTTCTTT; CDR3: CASSWIQGGTEAFF
D: NA; size: NA; V: TRBV11-3; J: TRBJ2-5; DNA: TGTGCCAGCAGCTTAGTTCTGGGAGAGACCCAGTACTTC; CDR3: CASSLVLGETQYF
D: NA; size: NA; V: TRBV29-1; J: TRBJ1-2; DNA: TGCAGCGTTGGTAACGGCCTGGAGTATGGCTACACCTTC; CDR3: CSVGNGLEYGYTF
D: NA; size: few; V: TRBV15; J: TRBJ1-3; DNA: TGTGCCACCAGCAGAGTAGGGGGTTCTGGAAACACCATATATTTT; CDR3: CATSRVGGSGNTIYF
D: NA; size: NA; V: TRBV5-1; J: TRBJ2-7; DNA: TGCGCCAGCAGCCCGGGGGAGCGTGCCTACGAGCAGTACTTC; CDR3: CASSPGERAYEQYF
D: NA; size: NA; V: TRBV2; J: TRBJ1-4; DNA: TGTGCCGGGAGGGAGAATGAAAAACTGTTTTTT; CDR3: CAGRENEKLFF
D: NA; size: NA; V: TRBV5-6; J: TRBJ2-7; DNA: TGTGCCAGCAGCTCGTCGGGGGGCCCCTACGAGCAGTACTTC; CDR3: CASSSSGGPYEQYF
D: NA; size: NA; V: TRBV28; J: TRBJ2-7; DNA: TGTGCCACCAAAGTCAGGGGATGGGCCTACGAGCAGTACTTC; CDR3: CATKVRGWAYEQYF
D: NA; size: NA; V: TRBV30; J: TRBJ2-3; DNA: TGTGCCTGGGGAAGGGGGCTAGCGCCAACCACAGATACGCAGTATTTT; CDR3: CAWGRGLAPTTDTQYF
D: NA; size: NA; V: TRBV19; J: TRBJ2-6; DNA: TGTGCCAGTAATCAGCGGTCCTTCTCTGGGGCCAACGTCCTGACTTTC; CDR3: CASNQRSFSGANVLTF
D: NA; size: NA; V: TRBV18; J: TRBJ2-6; DNA: TGTGCCAGCTCACCGGGTGGGGCCAACGTCCTGACTTTC; CDR3: CASSPGGANVLTF
D: NA; size: NA; V: TRBV6-5; J: TRBJ2-7; DNA: TGTGCCAGCAGTTACTCGGGCAGGTCCTCCTACGAGCAGTACTTC; CDR3: CASSYSGRSSYEQYF
D: TRBD1; size: NA; V: TRBV5-5; J: TRBJ2-2; DNA: TGTGCCAGCAGCACGGGGACAGGGTTCGGGGAGCTGTTTTTT; CDR3: CASSTGTGFGELFF
D: TRBD2; size: NA; V: TRBV5-8; J: TRBJ2-7; DNA: TGTGCCAGCAGCTTGTTACGGGGGGGCTCCTACGAGCAGTACTTC; CDR3: CASSLLRGGSYEQYF
D: TRBD1; size: NA; V: TRBV11-1; J: TRBJ2-3; DNA: TGTGCCAGCAGCTTAGCGGGGAAGGGGGCCACAGATACGCAGTATTTT; CDR3: CASSLAGKGATDTQYF
D: NA; size: NA; V: TRBV6-1; J: TRBJ2-5; DNA: TGTGCCAGCAGTGAAGCGCCGAGCTGGGAGACCCAGTACTTC; CDR3: CASSEAPSWETQYF
D: TRBD1; size: NA; V: TRBV19; J: TRBJ1-5; DNA: TGTGCCAGTAGTAACGACAGACAGGGGGCGGCTCAGCCCCAGCATTTT; CDR3: CASSNDRQGAAQPQHF
D: TRBD2; size: NA; V: TRBV5-1; J: TRBJ2-2; DNA: TGCGCCAGCAGCCCTCCTTTAGCGGGTAACACCGGGGAGCTGTTTTTT; CDR3: CASSPPLAGNTGELFF
D: NA; size: few; V: TRBV29-1; J: TRBJ2-3; DNA: TGCAGCGTTACCGCCCCCGGCAGGGTCGATACGCAGTATTTT; CDR3: CSVTAPGRVDTQYF
D: NA; size: NA; V: TRBV6-5; J: TRBJ2-2; DNA: TGTGCCAGTGATGGACTATGGGGGTCCGGGGAGCTGTTTTTT; CDR3: CASDGLWGSGELFF